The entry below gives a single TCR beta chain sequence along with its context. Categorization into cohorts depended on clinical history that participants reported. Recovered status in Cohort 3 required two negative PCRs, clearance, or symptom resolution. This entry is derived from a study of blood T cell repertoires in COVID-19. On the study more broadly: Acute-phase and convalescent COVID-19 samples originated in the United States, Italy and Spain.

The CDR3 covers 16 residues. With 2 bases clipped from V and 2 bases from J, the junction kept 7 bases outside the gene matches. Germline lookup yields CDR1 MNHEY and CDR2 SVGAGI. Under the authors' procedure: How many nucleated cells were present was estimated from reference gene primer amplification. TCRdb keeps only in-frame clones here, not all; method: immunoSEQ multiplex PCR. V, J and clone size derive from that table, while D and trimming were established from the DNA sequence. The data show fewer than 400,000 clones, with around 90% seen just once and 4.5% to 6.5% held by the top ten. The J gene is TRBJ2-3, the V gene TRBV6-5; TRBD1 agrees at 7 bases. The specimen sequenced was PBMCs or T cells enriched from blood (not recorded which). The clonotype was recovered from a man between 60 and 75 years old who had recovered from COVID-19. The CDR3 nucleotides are TGTGCCAGCAGTTACCAAAGGGACAGACCCACAGATACGCAGTATTTT. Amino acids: CASSYQRDRPTDTQYF.